The T cell receptor (beta chain) described here comes from a study of graft-versus-host responses after intestinal transplantation. Study-level background: Recipients had multivisceral, liver-intestinal, or isolated intestinal transplants. For approximately three years after anti-thymocyte globulin induction, all recipients took tacrolimus and steroids.

J lost 5 bases, V lost 6 bases, and 6 bases had no gene match. CDR1 is MNHEY, CDR2 SVGAGI, per germline. CDR3 size: 13 residues. Study-wide results and limits: The marrow of recipients harbored GvH clones, and ileum or blood showed some of them first. Circulating GvH clones peaking coincided with falling HvG clones soon after transplant.

Generated by immunoSEQ multiplex PCR, the TCRdb table keeps only in-frame clones and is missing some. Here the sample spans about 130,000 clones, 80% to 95% being singletons. A word on this clone: Its antigen is currently unknown.

This material consisted of unstimulated CD4+ T cells sorted from spleen or lymph node cells, taken before intestinal transplant. The source is a human donor who received an intestinal transplant. V and J are TRBV6-5 and TRBJ2-7, with 8 positions matching TRBD1. This chain's CDR3 is CASSRTGTHEQYF. The CDR3 DNA follows: TGTGCCAGCAGCAGGACAGGGACCCACGAGCAGTACTTC.